This T cell receptor (beta chain) was captured by sequencing in a study of blood T cell repertoires in COVID-19 (dated by TCRdb to the early 2020s). The study in broad terms: Samples from collaborators originated in the United States, Italy and Spain and spanned both the acute and convalescent phases of COVID-19. The prospective study material was composed of cDNA or gDNA derived from T cells, B-cell-depleted T cells, or PBMCs. Deeply sampled blood TCRbeta repertoires from subjects exposed to, actively infected with, or recovered from COVID-19 were included in the dataset. The repertoires were made available in a free public database intended to serve as a resource for research on the immune response to SARS-CoV-2. Samples were obtained from the ongoing ImmuneRACE study (first 160 participants) and from 1,254 subjects provided by 6 global collaborators. The sample metadata nearly always contained a de-identified subject ID, COVID-19 status, age in years and sex. Where available, HLA class I and class II types were obtained from metadata supplied by the sample provider rather than from assay-based typing.

What the research found in general, with its limitations: The amount of clinical and demographic metadata varied by source and participant and was provided uncurated.

Whole blood was collected in K2EDTA tubes by collaborating institutions according to the institutions' own protocols. Collaborator samples were shipped for TCRbeta analysis as frozen whole blood, isolated PBMCs, or DNA extracted from either sample type. The immunoSEQ Assay, a bias-controlled multiplex PCR, was used to amplify TCRbeta CDR3 regions from genomic DNA. The authors' analysis ran thus. The number of nucleated cells in each sample was estimated from the amplification of reference gene primers within the assay. Sequence reads were collapsed and filtered to measure the absolute abundance of every unique TCRbeta CDR3 rearrangement. For each sample, productive Simpson clonality was calculated as the square root of Simpson's diversity index across productive rearrangements. Held by TCRdb, this immuneACCESS table contains in-frame sequences only and omits some clones. Under half of the omission traces to an unresolved V gene where checked; the cause of the rest is unknown. The V and J calls and clone size are taken from that table; D and trimming were inferred from the DNA. For this sample there are more than 60,000 clones; about 74% appear just once. The ten largest account for 2% to 3% of the sample.

This clone was picked up a small number of times. Its antigen is not yet known. Per-nucleotide qualities are absent, and no much larger clonotype sits a single base away. Measured from the cysteine to the phenylalanine, the CDR3 is 15 residues long. The only DNA kept is the CDR3, 45 bases in frame from the first base. From a lookup of the germline V gene (reference sequence), CDR1 and CDR2 are LGHDT and YNNKEL. The V end gives up 4 bases and the J end 9 bases, leaving 10 bases in the junction not matched to a gene. Recombination linked TRBV3-1 (or the pseudogene TRBV3-2) to TRBJ2-1; TRBD2 aligns with 9 central bases. This clonotype was sampled from a human donor with acute or convalescent COVID-19. The donor label of this sample is uncertain. Sequencing was carried out using peripheral blood. At the DNA level, the sequence is TGTGCCAGCAGCCGTGGGGCTAGCGGGAAAGGTGAGCAGTTCTTC. The translation is CASSRGASGKGEQFF.